Listed here are 32 T cell receptor beta chains from one sample, sequenced in a study of shared clonotypes between healthy human individuals. Only CD45RO-negative cells positively selected for CCR7 counted as naive CD8 cells, so terminally differentiated effector memory CD45RA+ cells were excluded. Measured with immunoSEQ multiplex PCR; TCRdb has only the in-frame clones, and not every one. Of about 1,800,000 clones listed, just under 95% are singletons. Sequenced input: naive CD8+ T cells sorted from blood. The receptors stem from a man aged 18 to 29 in good health.

This chain uses TRBV4-1 with TRBJ2-5; D is uncertain. Germline values: CDR1 MGHRA, CDR2 YSYEKL. This CDR3 region has 13 residues. Between the trimmed V and J ends, which lost 1 base and 6 bases, there was a span of 9 bases. The CDR3 nucleotides are TGCGCCAGCAGCCAAGTCCAGGAAAAGACCCAGTACTTC. This translates into CASSQVQEKTQYF.

This sequence joins TRBV18 and TRBJ2-5, with TRBD1 matching over 7 bases. With 2 bases clipped from V and 5 bases from J, the junction kept 8 bases outside the gene matches. Per germline, CDR1 KGHSH and CDR2 LQKENI. The CDR3 is made up of 15 amino acids. The CDR3 coding sequence is TGTGCCAGCTCACCAGACAGGGTCGTTTTCGAGACCCAGTACTTC. Translated: CASSPDRVVFETQYF.

The rearrangement links TRBV4-1 to TRBJ2-7; TRBD1 matches at 7 bases. This CDR3 region has 16 residues. Per germline, CDR1 MGHRA and CDR2 YSYEKL. V trimming: 3 bases; J trimming: 2 bases; junction bases outside the gene matches: 10. The CDR3 loop is CASSHASGTATYEQYF. CDR3 nucleotide sequence: TGCGCCAGCAGCCACGCATCCGGGACAGCCACCTACGAGCAGTACTTC.

With regard to this clone: This sample also contains other DNA sequences that code for the same CDR3. J is TRBJ1-1 and V is TRBV5-4; 8 bases match TRBD1. The germline V gene has CDR1 SGHNT and CDR2 YYREEE (reference sequence). V was clipped by 4 bases and J by 6 bases; unmatched bases: 2. The CDR3 has 12 amino acids. CDR3 sequence (DNA): TGTGCCAGCAGCCCGACAGGGGCTGAAGCTTTCTTT. Amino acid sequence: CASSPTGAEAFF.

The V and J genes are TRBV18 and TRBJ1-6; D is uncertain. The CDR3 loop spans 16 amino acids. Deletions cut 6 bases from V and 8 bases from J, with 20 bases between. Germline CDR1 reads KGHSH; CDR2 reads LQKENI. The CDR3 DNA is TGTGCCAGCTCCCCTAAGAGGGATCCCGTTGATTCACCCCTCCACTTT. Its protein is CASSPKRDPVDSPLHF.

The V call is TRBV28, the J call TRBJ1-2; D is undetermined. The germline gives CDR1 MDHEN, CDR2 SYDVKM. The V gene lost 4 bases and the J gene lost 6 bases, with 12 bases spanning the gap. This CDR3 region has 13 residues. Here the CDR3 DNA reads TGTGCCAGCAGTTCAGGATTCAAGGATGGCTACACCTTC. The encoded protein is CASSSGFKDGYTF.

The CDR3 loop reads CASSLNAGGVTYEQYF. Here the CDR3 DNA reads TGCGCCAGCAGCCTCAATGCGGGGGGAGTCACCTACGAGCAGTACTTC. This chain uses TRBV4-1 with TRBJ2-7, with TRBD2 matching over 8 bases. The CDR3 is 16 amino acids. Germline V lookup: CDR1 MGHRA, CDR2 YSYEKL. V gave up 4 bases and J gave up 2 bases; unmatched junction bases: 10.

This clone has just one count. This rearrangement joins TRBV27 to TRBJ2-7; 7 nucleotides align to TRBD1. Germline V gene data show CDR1 as MNHEY and CDR2 as SMNVEV (reference sequence). This CDR3 is 14 amino acids long. The trim removed 7 bases at V and 2 bases at J, leaving 8 bases unmatched. For the CDR3, the DNA is TGTGCCAGCAAAATGGACAGGAACGCCTACGAGCAGTACTTC. Translation: CASKMDRNAYEQYF.

The genes are TRBV7-3 and TRBJ1-2; the D is unclear. The germline V gene encodes CDR1 SGHTA and CDR2 FQGTGA. Trimming left V 0 bases short and J 4 bases short, with 9 bases between. This CDR3 region has 14 residues. The CDR3 protein is CASSLTPDGYGYTF. In DNA form, the CDR3 reads TGTGCCAGCAGCTTAACCCCGGACGGCTATGGCTACACCTTC.

The V and J genes are TRBV13 and TRBJ2-5, with 16 bases identical to TRBD2. V lost 3 bases, J lost 5 bases, and 3 bases stayed unmatched. This CDR3 spans 16 amino acids. Germline lookup yields CDR1 PRHDT and CDR2 FYEKMQ (reference sequence). CDR3 amino acids: CASSLGLAGGAETQYF. For the CDR3, the DNA is TGTGCCAGCAGCTTGGGACTAGCGGGAGGGGCGGAGACCCAGTACTTC.

The rearrangement links TRBV2 to TRBJ2-4; D is possibly TRBD1 or TRBD2 (6 bases each). V lost 8 bases, J lost 0 bases, and 14 bases lay in between. Germline V gene lookup returns CDR1 SNHLY and CDR2 FYNNEI. CDR3 length: 15 amino acids. The CDR3 DNA sequence: TGTGCCAGCGACGGGGGCATGGTAGCCAAAAACATTCAGTACTTC. Its protein product is CASDGGMVAKNIQYF.

The chain is built from TRBV19 and TRBJ1-1; 7 bases map to TRBD1. Trimming took 6 bases from V and 2 from J; bases not matched to a gene: 6. This CDR3 has 14 residues. The germline CDR1 and CDR2 sequences are LNHDA and SQIVND (reference sequence). DNA of the CDR3: TGTGCCAGTAGGGTCCGGGACAGCAACACTGAAGCTTTCTTT. Translation gives CASRVRDSNTEAFF. The full variable domain, with the rest looked up from reference TRBV19 and TRBJ1-1, is DGGITQSPKYLFRKEGQNVTLSCEQNLNHDAMYWYRQDPGQGLRLIYYSQIVNDFQKGDIAEGYSVSREKKESFPLTVTSAQKNPTAFYLCASRVRDSNTEAFFGQGTRLTVV.

The chain carries TRBV11-2 and TRBJ1-1; weak D call: TRBD1 (6 bases). Trimming left V 4 bases short and J 6 bases short, with 15 bases between. CDR1 and CDR2 (germline): SGHAT, FQNNGV. The CDR3 runs 14 residues. The DNA of the CDR3 is TGTGCCAGCAGCTCCAGACAGGCCTGGGCTGAAGCTTTCTTT. Protein sequence: CASSSRQAWAEAFF. The whole variable domain, remainder taken from reference TRBV11-2 and TRBJ1-1, is EAGVAQSPRYKIIEKRQSVAFWCNPISGHATLYWYQQILGQGPKLLIQFQNNGVVDDSQLPKDRFSAERLKGVDSTLKIQPAKLEDSAVYLCASSSRQAWAEAFFGQGTRLTVV.

The J gene is TRBJ2-7, the V gene TRBV7-9; D unclear. CDR1 SEHNR and CDR2 FQNEAQ come from the germline V gene (reference sequence). This CDR3 comprises 14 residues. With 5 bases removed from V and 2 bases from J, the gap between germline ends came to 13 bases. This chain's CDR3 is CASSPSPKAYEQYF. The CDR3 region has the DNA TGTGCCAGCAGCCCCAGCCCCAAGGCCTACGAGCAGTACTTC.

The genes are TRBV21-1 and TRBJ2-2; TRBD1, the D gene given by the table, was not confirmed from the DNA. TRBV21-1 is annotated as a pseudogene. The CDR3 runs to 17 residues. CDR3 loop: CASSSEAGTGDTGELFF. The CDR3 nucleotides read TGTGCCAGCAGCAGCGAAGCCGGGACAGGGGATACCGGGGAGCTGTTTTTT.

This chain links TRBV14 with TRBJ2-5, with D hard to call. The CDR3 consists of 13 residues. V lost 1 base to trimming and J lost 4 bases, with 7 bases between them. The germline V gene encodes CDR1 SGHDN and CDR2 FVKESK. As DNA, the CDR3 is TGTGCCAGCAGCCAAGTACAGCGAGAGACCCAGTACTTC. Amino acid sequence: CASSQVQRETQYF.

The gene calls are TRBV12-2 and TRBJ2-7; the table gives TRBD1 as D, unverified against the DNA. TRBV12-2 is noted as a pseudogene. The CDR3 covers 17 residues. The CDR3 region is CASRLGGRGQGPYEQYF. DNA for the CDR3: TGTGCAAGTCGCTTAGGGGGCCGTGGACAGGGACCCTACGAGCAGTACTTC.

This rearrangement joins TRBV29-1 to TRBJ1-2; TRBD1 might be the D (6 bases). The V and J ends lost 4 bases and 2 bases respectively, with 14 bases between them. There are 14 residues in the CDR3. Germline loops: CDR1 SQVTM, CDR2 ANQGSEA. The CDR3 is CSVVKGDRNYGYTF. The CDR3 DNA sequence: TGCAGCGTTGTCAAGGGGGACCGAAACTATGGCTACACCTTC.

A word on this clone: The sample holds other DNA sequences that translate to the same CDR3. The V and J genes are TRBV18 and TRBJ2-7; a weak D match, TRBD2 (5 bases). V lost 3 bases and J lost 0, with 6 bases in between. The CDR3 has 13 amino acids. In germline, CDR1 is KGHSH, CDR2 LQKENI. The CDR3: CASSPGISYEQYF. The CDR3 DNA follows: TGTGCCAGCTCACCCGGGATCTCCTACGAGCAGTACTTC.

This chain connects TRBV28 to TRBJ2-2, with 9 bases identical to TRBD2. The CDR3 runs to 16 residues. Germline CDR1 and CDR2: MDHEN and SYDVKM. J lost 7 bases, V lost 1 base, and 7 bases had no gene match. This CDR3 is CASSLFGTSLGGELFF. The CDR3 nucleotides read TGTGCCAGCAGTTTATTTGGGACTAGCCTTGGCGGGGAGCTGTTTTTT.

The sample holds one count of this clone. This chain joins TRBV11-2 and TRBJ2-5; 11 positions agree with TRBD2. CDR1 is SGHAT and CDR2 is FQNNGV in the germline V gene. This CDR3 contains 17 residues. The V segment lost 5 bases and the J segment 2 bases; nucleotides outside the gene matches: 10. DNA for the CDR3: TGTGCCAGCAGCCCCGGAGGGGGGACTAGCGGACAAGAGACCCAGTACTTC. This codes for CASSPGGGTSGQETQYF. Combining the CDR3 with reference TRBV11-2 and TRBJ2-5 gives the whole variable domain EAGVAQSPRYKIIEKRQSVAFWCNPISGHATLYWYQQILGQGPKLLIQFQNNGVVDDSQLPKDRFSAERLKGVDSTLKIQPAKLEDSAVYLCASSPGGGTSGQETQYFGPGTRLLVL.

The chain uses TRBV30 and TRBJ1-4, with 7 bases that match TRBD1. Germline lookup yields CDR1 GTSNPN and CDR2 SVGIG (reference sequence). This CDR3 spans 16 amino acids. The V and J ends lost 1 base and 6 bases, in that order; junction bases with no gene match: 11. Here the CDR3 DNA reads TGTGCCTGGAGTGACAGTGTAGGGGGCGGATATGAAAAACTGTTTTTT. This sequence encodes CAWSDSVGGGYEKLFF.

The chain is built from TRBV27 and TRBJ2-7, with D unresolved. Germline CDR1 MNHEY, CDR2 SMNVEV (reference sequence). Trimming took 3 bases from V and 2 from J, leaving 11 bases between them. The CDR3 loop spans 14 amino acids. DNA of the CDR3: TGTGCCAGCAGTTTTCGGCGCTCCCCCTACGAGCAGTACTTC. Its protein is CASSFRRSPYEQYF.

This chain connects TRBV29-1 to TRBJ1-1; D not certain. The V gene's germline CDR1 is SQVTM and CDR2 ANQGSEA. The V gene lost 4 bases and the J gene lost 1 base, with 10 bases spanning the gap. The CDR3 has 13 amino acids. The CDR3 bases are TGCAGCGTTGTGCCTAGAGAGAACACTGAAGCTTTCTTT. Its translation is CSVVPRENTEAFF.

The chain recombines TRBV10-2 with TRBJ2-7, with 9 bases matching TRBD1. V shed 6 bases and J 4 bases; nucleotides not matched to a gene: 10. CDR3 length equals 15 residues. Germline lookup yields CDR1 WSHSY and CDR2 SAAADI. CDR3 region: CASSLGGTGWYEQYF. The CDR3 DNA is TGCGCCAGCAGCCTCGGGGGGACAGGGTGGTACGAGCAGTACTTC.

This clone was detected only once. The chain is built from TRBV6-5 and TRBJ2-4; a possible D gene is TRBD2 (6 bases). The germline V and J ends were trimmed by 0 bases and 5 bases, with 14 bases remaining between them. This CDR3 has 16 amino acids. Germline CDR1 MNHEY, CDR2 SVGAGI. CDR3 in amino acids: CASSYSGSHGENIQYF. DNA of the CDR3: TGTGCCAGCAGTTACTCCGGGAGCCACGGGGAAAACATTCAGTACTTC.

The gene calls are TRBV27 and TRBJ2-1, with D uncertain. CDR3 length equals 14 residues. Germline lookup yields CDR1 MNHEY and CDR2 SMNVEV (reference sequence). Trimming removed 5 bases at V and 7 bases at J, with 15 bases between. The CDR3 sequence: CASSPRPLGNEQFF. CDR3 DNA sequence: TGTGCCAGCAGTCCTCGCCCTCTTGGGAATGAGCAGTTCTTC.

As to this clone: Other DNA sequences in the sample encode the same CDR3. The V call is TRBV13, the J call TRBJ2-3; D is possibly TRBD2 (6 bases). There are 15 residues in the CDR3. The germline V gene encodes CDR1 PRHDT and CDR2 FYEKMQ (reference sequence). The V end lost 5 bases, the J end lost 0 bases, and 12 bases lay between the germline ends. This CDR3 reads CASSPAGTSTDTQYF. The CDR3 bases are TGTGCCAGCAGCCCAGCCGGGACTAGCACAGATACGCAGTATTTT.

The chain combines TRBV10-2 with TRBJ2-4; TRBD1 might be the D (7 bases). Trimming stripped 10 bases from V and 0 bases from J, with 10 bases between. Germline V gives CDR1 WSHSY, CDR2 SAAADI. CDR3 length equals 13 residues. The DNA for the CDR3 is TGCGCCACAGGGGGACTAGCCAAAAACATTCAGTACTTC. Encoded protein: CATGGLAKNIQYF.

The chain combines TRBV4-1 with TRBJ2-7; 11 bases align to TRBD2. The V segment lost 2 bases and the J segment 5 bases; nucleotides outside the gene matches: 5. Germline V CDR1 and CDR2: MGHRA, YSYEKL. CDR3 size: 15 residues. CDR3 loop: CASSQTGLADDEQYF. The DNA for the CDR3 is TGCGCCAGCAGCCAAACGGGACTAGCGGACGACGAGCAGTACTTC.

V is TRBV2 and J is TRBJ1-5; D uncertain. Trimming took off 2 bases at V and 0 bases at J, with 14 bases between the two ends. This CDR3 is 17 amino acids long. Per the germline V gene, CDR1 is SNHLY and CDR2 is FYNNEI. This CDR3 is CASSEIGNLYSNQPQHF. In DNA, the CDR3 is TGTGCCAGCAGTGAAATAGGGAACCTTTATAGCAATCAGCCCCAGCATTTT.

The V and J genes are TRBV30 and TRBJ2-1, with TRBD1 as a possible D gene (6 bases). V dropped 2 bases and J dropped 8 bases, with 13 bases sitting between them. The length of the CDR3 is 13 residues. CDR1 is GTSNPN, CDR2 SVGIG, per germline (reference sequence). CDR3 DNA: TGTGCCTGGAGTACAGGGCTAGGTGATGAGCAGTTCTTC. This gives the protein CAWSTGLGDEQFF.